The text below deals with one TCR beta chain. The target of this receptor is not known. Base-call qualities are not available, and no considerably larger clone is one nucleotide away. These data are taken from a study of shared clonotypes between healthy human individuals (TCRdb year 2020). Study-level background: The cohort comprised two women and a few men aged 18 to 49 years. For each donor, CD4 naive and CD4 memory were each run on three plates, CD8 naive on two plates, and CD8 memory on one plate. The study deeply sequenced blood TCR repertoires of several healthy adults to estimate repertoire size and the extent of clonotype sharing between individuals. To increase sequencing depth and limit assay-specific biases, different laboratories used diverse techniques to prepare libraries and sequence TCR repertoires. Each donor's leukapheresis produced roughly between roughly 0.85 and 9 billion PBMCs.

What the research found in general, with its limitations: Roughly 5% of naive CD4, 3.5% of naive CD8, roughly 2.5% of memory CD4, and about 0.4% of memory CD8 clonotypes were shared across several donors. Naive subsets generally had larger estimated clonotype richness than memory subsets did. The small number of donors limited the genetic and exposure-history diversity represented. Higher generation probabilities were observed for clonotypes shared by all four sorted-subset donors than for non-shared clonotypes. Only blood was sampled, and tissue TCR repertoires likely differ from those in blood. Pairwise subsampling led to the expectation that sequencing depth would affect the degree of clonotype sharing among donors. Even with the large sequencing depth, rarefaction of the sorted-subset datasets indicated that sequencing was incomplete.

Counted from cysteine to phenylalanine, this CDR3 has 17 amino acids. Only CDR3 DNA remains: 51 bases, in frame from the first base. Sequences LNHDA (CDR1) and SQIVND (CDR2) are obtained from the germline V gene (reference sequence). At the junction V is shortened by 4 bases and J by 0 bases, with 16 bases in between. The donors were healthy, HIV-negative adults with no recently reported acute infections or vaccinations. All donors were Caucasian adults living in Nashville, Tennessee, USA. The CD8 memory samples were a combination of magnetically selected CD45RO+ cells and CCR7-negative CD45RA+ effector memory (TemRA) cells. Blood was obtained by leukapheresis, after which PBMCs were separated by Ficoll-Histopaque density gradient centrifugation and cryopreserved in liquid nitrogen vapor phase. Analytical flow cytometry was used to check the purity and quantity of every magnetically sorted T cell population. Genomic DNA was isolated from each sorted fraction and quantified by UV absorbance on a Nanodrop 2000c.

Using the deep immunoSEQ assay, TCR CDR3 regions were amplified from genomic DNA by multiplex PCR. Genomic DNA extracted from each cell subset was distributed evenly over all wells of several immunoSEQ 96-well plates, and each plate served as one replicate. Each replicate PCR for sorted subsets received approximately 220 ng genomic DNA, equal to roughly 33,000 T cell genomes. Purified libraries were quantified with a Qubit 3.0 fluorometer, sized on a Bioanalyzer 2100, and re-quantified with the KAPA Library Quantification kit. A separate single-read 150-cycle Illumina NextSeq 550 flow cell was used to sequence each immunoSEQ 96-well plate. The paper's data handling went like this. Because the immunoSEQ output included only junctional sequences and no quality scores, the filtering could not be the same as the filtering used for full-length reads. To assign V/J genes and CDR3, sequences were annotated using PyIR, a Python wrapper for IgBLAST v1.9, with IMGT germline references. Any read was removed if the V/J assignment was weak (E-value above 1e-6), the CDR3 was missing, or the read contained stop codons, out-of-frame junctions, or ambiguous translated residues. V3J clonotypes were defined as sequences sharing the same inferred V gene, J gene, and CDR3 amino acid sequence. Percentage overlap between repertoires was calculated by dividing the number of shared unique clonotypes by the size of the smaller repertoire. Three approaches were used to assess repertoire richness: RTK rarefaction, the Chao1 estimator, and Recon v2.1 estimates of unobserved clonotypes. Generation probabilities were computed with OLGA for all TCRbeta clonotypes obtained by the gDNA method from a handful of donors. The table was pulled from immuneACCESS by TCRdb, which kept in-frame rearrangements only. Such tables lose some clones; where checked, under half of the loss comes from unresolved V genes, and the rest has no known cause. That table is the source of V, J and clone size, and D and trimming were worked out from the DNA. For this sample there are 600,000 to 750,000 clones; around 90% appear just once. 34% of the sample is held by the ten biggest clonotypes.

The sequence was collected from a man aged 18 to 30 in good health. Some clones in this sample may be carry-over from other donors' samples. The chain joins TRBV19 to TRBJ1-5; TRBD1 is a possible D gene, resting on 5 matching bases. The sequencing sample was made of memory CD8+ T cells from PBMCs. Interpreted using the paper, the cell subset or site label stands for: CD45RO+ cells pooled with CCR7-negative TemRA cells. The CDR3 protein: CASSTSGRIDSNQPQHF. The nucleotide sequence reads as follows: TGTGCCAGTAGTACATCGGGACGGATTGATAGCAATCAGCCCCAGCATTTT.